Listed below are T cell receptor beta chains from one sample, sequenced in a study of cytomegalovirus exposure and HLA in healthy donors. TCRdb keeps only in-frame clones here, not all; method: immunoSEQ multiplex PCR. The repertoire holds around 130,000 clones, with roughly 80% as singletons. The sample taken for sequencing was PBMCs. All receptors derive from a male donor in good health and CMV-seropositive. Both conserved end residues are part of each CDR3. D genes are given only for firm matches. Clone size appears in some rows only: once, few, many, or a class for an expanded clone.

-	TRBV2	-	TRBJ1-5	TGTGCCGGTGCTTTCGACAGTAATAATCAGCCCCAGCATTTT	CAGAFDSNNQPQHF
-	TRBV19	TRBD1	TRBJ1-5	TGTGCCAGTAGCCTACCTCAGGGGGAAGAACAGCCCCAGCATTTT	CASSLPQGEEQPQHF
once	TRBV19	TRBD2	TRBJ2-7	TGTGCCAGTAAAAGCGGGAGGGCCCCCTACGAGCAGTACTTC	CASKSGRAPYEQYF
-	TRBV19	-	TRBJ1-4	TGTGCCACCCGCCGCCAGGGGACTAATGAAAAACTGTTTTTT	CATRRQGTNEKLFF
-	TRBV9	-	TRBJ1-3	TGTGCCAGCAGCGTCCAGGGGAACTCTGGAAACACCATATATTTT	CASSVQGNSGNTIYF
-	TRBV29-1	-	TRBJ2-1	TGCAGCGTTGAGGCGACTGCGGGACAGTTCTTC	CSVEATAGQFF
-	TRBV2	TRBD2	TRBJ2-7	TGTGCCAGCAGCCCGGGACTAGACAGGTACGGTCACTTC	CASSPGLDRYGHF
-	TRBV6-4	TRBD1	TRBJ1-1	TGTGCCAGCAGTGGAAATCCGGGACAGACTGAAGCTTTCTTT	CASSGNPGQTEAFF
-	TRBV18	TRBD2	TRBJ2-3	TGTGCCAGCTCACCACCCGGGGGGGATACGCAGTATTTT	CASSPPGGDTQYF
-	TRBV10-3	TRBD2	TRBJ2-1	TGTGCCATCAGTGAAGCTAGCGGGATAGGTGAGCAGTTCTTC	CAISEASGIGEQFF
-	TRBV5-6	-	TRBJ2-7	TGTGCCAGCAGCTTGCAGGGAAACGAGCAGTACTTC	CASSLQGNEQYF
-	TRBV4-3	-	TRBJ1-2	TGCGCCAGCAGCCAAGAGCGACGACTCCGTGGCTACACCTTC	CASSQERRLRGYTF
-	TRBV23-1	-	TRBJ1-1	TGCGCCAGCAGTCAATCGGGGAGGAACACTGAAGCTTTCTTT	CASSQSGRNTEAFF